This TCR beta chain emerged from a study of T cells in tumors after PD-1 blockade. Study context: Excluded were patients with checkpoint blockade, immunosuppressants, or radiotherapy or other anti-cancer therapy within 4 weeks. Either cemiplimab 350 mg every 2 weeks or pembrolizumab 200 mg every 3 weeks was given. The study's findings and limits: Peripheral recruitment is suggested, as some novel exhausted tumor clones were in pre-treatment blood.

In the case of this clone: Its specificity is unknown.

Germline CDR1 reads LGHNA; CDR2 reads YNFKEQ. The V gene end was trimmed by 3 bases and the J gene end by 5 bases; junction bases not matched to a gene: 3. The CDR3 runs to 14 residues. The data were produced by immunoSEQ multiplex PCR, yet TCRdb's version contains in-frame clones alone and is incomplete. The table includes approximately 48,000 clones, 81% detected once. V usage is TRBV4-2 and J usage is TRBJ2-3; 9 bases align to TRBD1. The material sequenced was PBMCs, taken before anti-PD-1 treatment. The receptor was isolated from a human donor with basal cell carcinoma. Here the CDR3 reads CASSHTGGIDTQYF. In DNA, the CDR3 is TGTGCCAGCAGCCATACAGGGGGCATAGATACGCAGTATTTT.